This record covers a single T cell receptor (beta chain). Its antigen is still unknown. A much larger clonotype is one base distant, so this may be a read error. Measured with immunoSEQ multiplex PCR; TCRdb has only the in-frame clones, and not every one. This table has around 73,000 clones, 85% to 90% appearing once. The sample belongs to a study of OX40 agonist ivuxolimab in advanced cancers. Across the study: People who had prior anti-PD-1, anti-PD-L1 or anti-CTLA-4 therapy could take part, and roughly 44% had some. Findings of the study overall: Researchers report that CD8+ T cells had, on average, more expanded clones than CD4+.

Autoimmune disease history or systemic immunosuppression was exclusionary. CDR1 and CDR2 from the germline V gene are SGDLS and YYNGEE. The CDR3 covers 13 residues. Trimming cost V 0 bases and J 1 base, with 4 bases left between them. The sample in question was CD4+ or CD8+ T cells sorted from blood, obtained in a trial of the OX40 agonist ivuxolimab. J is TRBJ1-1 and V is TRBV9; no reliable D call. This receptor was obtained from an adult with an advanced solid tumor such as melanoma, head and neck, liver or kidney cancer. The CDR3 DNA reads TGTGCCAGCAGCGTAGACGCGAACACTGAAGCTTTCTTT. Translation gives CASSVDANTEAFF.